The 18 T cell receptor beta chains below were found in one sample sequenced in a study of blood T cell repertoires in COVID-19. The protocol was immunoSEQ multiplex PCR, while the TCRdb copy is restricted to in-frame clones and leaves out a portion. The sample records about 200,000 clones, about 92% being singletons. The sample taken for sequencing was peripheral blood. The receptors stem from a man aged 25 to 40 with acute or convalescent COVID-19.

The chain uses TRBV28 and TRBJ2-4, with 10 bases matching TRBD2. The trim removed 6 bases at V and 3 bases at J, leaving 8 bases unmatched. The germline V gene encodes CDR1 MDHEN and CDR2 SYDVKM. The CDR3 extends over 16 amino acids. DNA for the CDR3: TGTGCCAGCAGAATAGCGGGGGGAGTTGTCAAAAACATTCAGTACTTC. It specifies CASRIAGGVVKNIQYF.

The CDR3 is CASSLGTDRGNIQYF. CDR3 DNA: TGTGCCAGCAGCTTAGGAACAGACAGGGGAAACATTCAGTACTTC. The V gene is TRBV5-4, the J gene TRBJ2-4; TRBD1 agrees at 8 bases. Germline V gene lookup returns CDR1 SGHNT and CDR2 YYREEE (reference sequence). V shed 2 bases and J 6 bases; nucleotides not matched to a gene: 7. The CDR3 extends over 15 amino acids.

The CDR3 DNA reads as TGTGCCAGCAGCTTACCGAGTATTAACTACGAGCAGTACTTC. Encoded protein: CASSLPSINYEQYF. The rearrangement uses TRBV11-2 and TRBJ2-7; D gene ambiguous. V was cut by 2 bases and J by 3 bases, with 11 bases left in between. The CDR3 is 14 amino acids. Germline lookup yields CDR1 SGHAT and CDR2 FQNNGV.

The genes are TRBV6-1 and TRBJ1-1, with D perhaps matching TRBD1 (6 bases). Germline loops: CDR1 MNHNS, CDR2 SASEGT. The ends were cut back, 4 bases at V and 10 bases at J, with 22 bases in the middle. This CDR3 contains 15 residues. CDR3 in DNA: TGTGCCAGCAGTGTAGCTCCCCGGGGGGGCCGGGGAGCTTTCTTT. Its protein product is CASSVAPRGGRGAFF.

The J gene is TRBJ1-2, the V gene TRBV10-1, with a weak D call TRBD1 (5 bases). Looked up from germline, CDR1 is WNHNN and CDR2 is SYGVQD (reference sequence). V was shortened by 8 bases and J by 1 base, with 17 bases between the two germline ends. The CDR3 runs 15 residues. The CDR3 DNA sequence: TGCGCCAGCTTAACAGGAAAATGGTATAACTATGGCTACACCTTC. Its protein product is CASLTGKWYNYGYTF.

The V gene is TRBV6-2 or TRBV6-3, the J gene TRBJ1-5; D remains ambiguous. This CDR3 spans 14 amino acids. Germline CDR1 and CDR2: MNHEY and SVGEGT. V lost 6 bases and J lost 2, with 11 bases in between. The CDR3 DNA sequence: TGTGCCAGCAGCCACGGAGGCGGCAATCAGCCCCAGCATTTT. It encodes CASSHGGGNQPQHF.

The V and J genes are TRBV29-1 and TRBJ1-1; D is uncertain. Germline V lookup: CDR1 SQVTM, CDR2 ANQGSEA. V lost 3 bases and J lost 10, with 12 bases in between. This CDR3 is built from 11 residues. CDR3 amino acids: CSVDPETGAFF. Written as DNA, the CDR3 is TGCAGCGTTGATCCCGAAACGGGAGCTTTCTTT.

The V and J genes are TRBV12-5 and TRBJ1-2, with 9 bases fitting TRBD1. Looked up from germline, CDR1 is LGHNT and CDR2 is FRNRAP. V lost 6 bases and J lost 5; bases outside the gene matches: 10. There are 15 residues in the CDR3. CDR3 bases: TGTGCTAGTGGACTTTCCGGGACAGGGTCTTATGGCTACACCTTC. Residues: CASGLSGTGSYGYTF.

V usage is TRBV11-2 and J usage is TRBJ2-7, with 7 bases identical to TRBD1. The CDR3 covers 15 residues. Looked up from germline, CDR1 is SGHAT and CDR2 is FQNNGV. The V segment lost 8 bases and the J segment 2 bases; nucleotides outside the gene matches: 12. This CDR3 reads CASEGTAVGTYEQYF. DNA for the CDR3: TGTGCCAGCGAGGGGACAGCAGTTGGAACCTACGAGCAGTACTTC.

The V call is TRBV4-2, the J call TRBJ1-6; 11 positions agree with TRBD1. The CDR3 spans 18 residues. Germline assignment: CDR1 LGHNA and CDR2 YNFKEQ. The ends lost 0 bases at V and 4 bases at J; junction bases unmatched: 5. Written as DNA, the CDR3 is TGTGCCAGCAGCCAAGACGGGGACAGGGGGATATATAATTCACCCCTCCACTTT. This gives the protein CASSQDGDRGIYNSPLHF.

This chain links TRBV27 with TRBJ2-5, with D possibly being TRBD1 (6 bases). Trimming took 5 bases from V and 1 from J, leaving 14 bases between them. Per the germline V gene, CDR1 is MNHEY and CDR2 is SMNVEV (reference sequence). CDR3 length: 15 residues. Written as DNA, the CDR3 is TGTGCCAGCAGTGGACTCCGGGACATCCAAGAGACCCAGTACTTC. Amino acid sequence: CASSGLRDIQETQYF.

The J gene is TRBJ1-5, the V gene TRBV5-1; D is uncertain. The CDR3 is made up of 13 amino acids. V was trimmed by 2 bases and J by 5 bases, leaving 8 bases between them. Germline-derived CDR1 and CDR2 are SGHRS and YFSETQ. In DNA, the CDR3 is TGCGCCAGCAGCTTAGGTCAGGATCAGCCCCAGCATTTT. Residues: CASSLGQDQPQHF.

The rearrangement uses TRBV12-5 and TRBJ1-2; 7 nucleotides line up with TRBD1. The CDR3 extends over 15 amino acids. CDR1 is LGHNT and CDR2 is FRNRAP in the germline V gene. After removal of 4 bases from V and 3 bases from J, the junction contained 8 bases not matched to a gene. The CDR3 nucleotides read TGTGCTAGTGGTTCCTTCGACAGGGAGGACTATGGCTACACCTTC. It specifies CASGSFDREDYGYTF.

The genes are TRBV5-5 and TRBJ1-2; 7 nucleotides agree with TRBD1. V lost 9 bases to trimming and J lost 4 bases; unmatched junction nucleotides: 9. Looked up from germline, CDR1 is SGHKS and CDR2 is YYEKEE (reference sequence). The CDR3 has 13 amino acids. The CDR3 reads CATSRQGIYGYTF. The CDR3 bases are TGTGCCACAAGTAGACAGGGAATCTATGGCTACACCTTC.

This chain connects TRBV13 to TRBJ1-6; no definite D call. The CDR3 is 15 residues long. The V gene's germline CDR1 is PRHDT and CDR2 FYEKMQ (reference sequence). V lost 0 bases and J lost 7, with 10 bases in between. The CDR3 loop is CASSLGFRQNSPLHF. CDR3 in DNA: TGTGCCAGCAGCTTAGGTTTCAGACAAAATTCACCCCTCCACTTT.

The rearrangement links TRBV6-6 to TRBJ2-3, with TRBD1 matching over 9 bases. This CDR3 spans 14 amino acids. Germline V gene lookup returns CDR1 MNHNY and CDR2 SVGAGI (reference sequence). The J segment lost 5 bases and the V segment lost 11 bases, leaving 11 bases of the junction unmatched. This CDR3 is CAGGGQGRKDTQYF. CDR3 DNA: TGTGCCGGGGGCGGACAGGGGAGAAAAGATACGCAGTATTTT.

This sequence joins TRBV3-1 (or the pseudogene TRBV3-2) and TRBJ2-7, with 14 bases aligning to TRBD2. V was clipped by 4 bases and J by 6 bases; unmatched bases: 2. CDR3 length: 14 residues. Germline-derived CDR1 and CDR2 are LGHDT and YNNKEL (reference sequence). The CDR3 reads CASSRTSGGPEQYF. DNA of the CDR3: TGTGCCAGCAGCCGGACTAGCGGGGGGCCCGAGCAGTACTTC.

This rearrangement joins TRBV5-1 to TRBJ2-3; TRBD1 matches at 11 bases. The CDR3 runs to 16 residues. Germline CDR1 reads SGHRS; CDR2 reads YFSETQ. J lost 5 bases, V lost 1 base, and 6 bases had no gene match. As DNA, the CDR3 is TGCGCCAGCAGCTTGTCCGGGACAGGGGGTAAAGATACGCAGTATTTT. Protein: CASSLSGTGGKDTQYF.